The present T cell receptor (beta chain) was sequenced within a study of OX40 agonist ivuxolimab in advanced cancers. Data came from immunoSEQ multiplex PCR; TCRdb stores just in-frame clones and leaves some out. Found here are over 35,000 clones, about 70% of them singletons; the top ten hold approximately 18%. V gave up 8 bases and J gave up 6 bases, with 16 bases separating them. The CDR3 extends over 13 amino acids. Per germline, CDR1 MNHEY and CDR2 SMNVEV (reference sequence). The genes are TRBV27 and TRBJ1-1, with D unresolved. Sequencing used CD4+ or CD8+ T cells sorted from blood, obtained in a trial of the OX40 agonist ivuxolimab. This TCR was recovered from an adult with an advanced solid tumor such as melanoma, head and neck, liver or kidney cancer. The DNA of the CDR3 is TGTGCCAGCGCGGAATATCTCAGCGCTGAAGCTTTCTTT. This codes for CASAEYLSAEAFF.